This TCR beta chain was identified in a study of blood T cell repertoires in COVID-19. Study-wide context: T cells, B-cell-depleted T cells, or PBMCs supplied cDNA or gDNA.

The V gene's germline CDR1 is SGHRS and CDR2 YFSETQ. CDR3 length equals 17 residues. Losses at the gene ends were 2 bases for V and 2 bases for J; bases not matched to a gene: 12. The authors' processing: Estimation of nucleated cell counts relied on the amplification of reference gene primers. The table came from immunoSEQ multiplex PCR; TCRdb's copy has only in-frame clones and leaves some out. The DNA gave D and trimming, while V, J and clone size come from that table. The sample lists 75,000 or so clones; more than 70% were seen once. The sample was peripheral blood. V gene TRBV5-1 combines with J gene TRBJ1-2, with 7 bases that match TRBD1. The clonotype originates from a man between 60 and 70 years old with active or convalescent COVID-19. This chain's CDR3 is CASSLRTGGSGNYGYTF. The CDR3 coding sequence is TGCGCCAGCAGCTTACGGACAGGAGGTAGTGGGAACTATGGCTACACCTTC.